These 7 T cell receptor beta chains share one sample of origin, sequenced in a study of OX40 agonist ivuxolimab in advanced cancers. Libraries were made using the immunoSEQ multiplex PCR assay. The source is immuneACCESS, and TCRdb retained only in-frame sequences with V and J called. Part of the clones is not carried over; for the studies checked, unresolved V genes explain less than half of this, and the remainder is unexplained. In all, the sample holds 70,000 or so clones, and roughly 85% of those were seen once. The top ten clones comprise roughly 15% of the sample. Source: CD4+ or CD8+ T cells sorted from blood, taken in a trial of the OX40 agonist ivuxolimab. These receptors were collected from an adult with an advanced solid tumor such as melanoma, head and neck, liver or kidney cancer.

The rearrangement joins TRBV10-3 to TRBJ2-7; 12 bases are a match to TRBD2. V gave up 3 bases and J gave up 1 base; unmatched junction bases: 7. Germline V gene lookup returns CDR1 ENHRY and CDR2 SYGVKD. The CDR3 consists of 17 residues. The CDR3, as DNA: TGTGCCATCAGTGAAGGGCTAGCGGGAGGGCTATCCTACGAGCAGTACTTC. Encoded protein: CAISEGLAGGLSYEQYF.

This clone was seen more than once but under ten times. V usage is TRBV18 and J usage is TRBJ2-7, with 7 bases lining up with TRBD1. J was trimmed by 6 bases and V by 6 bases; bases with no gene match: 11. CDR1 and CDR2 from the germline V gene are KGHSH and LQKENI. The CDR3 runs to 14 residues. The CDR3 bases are TGTGCCAGCTCTCCCGGGACAGCTAACGTCGAGCAGTACTTC. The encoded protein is CASSPGTANVEQYF.

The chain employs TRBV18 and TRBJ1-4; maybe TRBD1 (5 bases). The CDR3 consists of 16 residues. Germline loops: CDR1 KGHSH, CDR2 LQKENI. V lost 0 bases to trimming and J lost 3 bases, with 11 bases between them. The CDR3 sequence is CASSPPLGTSNEKLFF. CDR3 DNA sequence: TGTGCCAGCTCACCACCCCTCGGGACGTCTAATGAAAAACTGTTTTTT.

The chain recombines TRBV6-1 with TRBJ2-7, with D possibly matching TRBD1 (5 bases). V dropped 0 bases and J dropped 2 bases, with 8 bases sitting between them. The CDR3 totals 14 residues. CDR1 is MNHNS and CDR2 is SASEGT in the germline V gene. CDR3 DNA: TGTGCCAGCAGTGAAGCTAGGGGCCCCTACGAGCAGTACTTC. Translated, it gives CASSEARGPYEQYF.

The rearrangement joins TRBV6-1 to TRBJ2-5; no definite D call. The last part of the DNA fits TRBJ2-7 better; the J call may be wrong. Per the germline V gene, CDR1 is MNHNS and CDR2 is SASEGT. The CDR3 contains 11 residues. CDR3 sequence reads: CASSEIYEQYF. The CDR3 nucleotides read TGTGCCAGCAGTGAGATCTACGAGCAGTACTTC.

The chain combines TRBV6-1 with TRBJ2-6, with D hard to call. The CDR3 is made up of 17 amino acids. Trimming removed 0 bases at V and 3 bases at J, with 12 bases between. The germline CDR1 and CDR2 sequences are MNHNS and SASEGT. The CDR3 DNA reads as TGTGCCAGCAGTGAAGCTGGCAGCACGTTTGGGGCCAACGTCCTGACTTTC. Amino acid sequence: CASSEAGSTFGANVLTF.

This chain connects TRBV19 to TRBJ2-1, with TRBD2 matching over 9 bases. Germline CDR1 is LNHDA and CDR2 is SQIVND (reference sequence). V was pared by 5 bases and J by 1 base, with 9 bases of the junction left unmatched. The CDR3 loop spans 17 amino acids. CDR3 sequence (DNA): TGTGCCAGTAGTTCTTCCTTAGCGGGAGTTTCCTACAATGAGCAGTTCTTC. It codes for CASSSSLAGVSYNEQFF.